These T cell receptor beta chains were read from a single sample in a study of T cell responses to AZD1222 COVID-19 vaccine. The data were produced by immunoSEQ multiplex PCR, yet TCRdb's version contains in-frame clones alone and is incomplete. The sample includes roughly 140,000 clones, 90% to 95% of them seen just once. This specimen was peripheral blood, taken on day 0 of AZD1222 vaccination. All receptors come from an adult in good health. Each CDR3 is given with its conserved first and last residue. Expanded clones get a size class; other rows say once, few or many, or leave the size out.

v_call | clone_size | cdr3_aa
TRBV27 | NA | CASSLVLGDEQYF
TRBV10-3 | NA | CAISERDLRAQYF
TRBV12-3/TRBV12-4 | NA | CASSFTYEQYF
TRBV4-2 | few | CASSQDLQTNQPQHF
TRBV3-1/TRBV3-2 | NA | CASSQVARGGYGYTF
TRBV7-2 | NA | CASSLAGGAAQPQHF
TRBV6-5 | NA | CASRNTGVVEAFF
TRBV10-1 | NA | CASSVGHCGNSPLHF
TRBV5-1 | NA | CASSLDSQMETQYF
TRBV12-3/TRBV12-4 | NA | CASRGGGHYGYTF
TRBV5-8 | NA | CASSLRIGTGDRYGYTF
TRBV5-6 | NA | CASSLWGSHTEAFF
TRBV7-2 | NA | CASSFLPEGTEAFF
TRBV7-9 | NA | CASSQGQGDRSKNIQYF
TRBV19 | NA | CASSLAGQLNEKLFF
TRBV5-1 | NA | CASSFESDTQYF
TRBV10-3 | few | CAINQGRDTEAFF
TRBV7-3 | NA | CASSLSPRVATQYF
TRBV15 | NA | CATSIGGTGANVLTF
TRBV7-3 | NA | CASSLLGGGDQPQHF
TRBV29-1 | NA | CSALAGLGTEAFF
TRBV9 | NA | CASSPGGSNQPQHF